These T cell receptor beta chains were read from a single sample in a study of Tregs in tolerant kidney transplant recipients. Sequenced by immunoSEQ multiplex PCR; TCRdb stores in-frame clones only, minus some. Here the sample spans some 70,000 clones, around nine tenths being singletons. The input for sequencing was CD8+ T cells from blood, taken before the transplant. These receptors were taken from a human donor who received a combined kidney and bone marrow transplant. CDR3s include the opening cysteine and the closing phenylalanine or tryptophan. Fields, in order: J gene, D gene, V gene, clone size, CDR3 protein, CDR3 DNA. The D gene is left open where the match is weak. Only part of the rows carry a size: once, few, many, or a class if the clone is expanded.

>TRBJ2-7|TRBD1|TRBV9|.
CASSVEGAGSYEQYF
TGTGCCAGCAGCGTAGAGGGGGCAGGCTCCTACGAGCAGTACTTC
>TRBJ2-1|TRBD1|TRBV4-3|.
CASSQEDRVSYNEQFF
TGCGCCAGCAGCCAAGAAGACAGGGTCTCCTACAATGAGCAGTTCTTC
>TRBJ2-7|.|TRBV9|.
CASSVAASPTYEQYF
TGTGCCAGCAGCGTAGCGGCTAGCCCAACCTACGAGCAGTACTTC
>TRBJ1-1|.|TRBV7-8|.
CASSLVLIGAENTEAFF
TGTGCCAGCAGCTTAGTCCTGATAGGGGCGGAGAACACTGAAGCTTTCTTT
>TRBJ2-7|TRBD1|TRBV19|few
CASQTGGPPYEQYF
TGTGCCAGTCAGACAGGGGGCCCTCCTTACGAGCAGTACTTC
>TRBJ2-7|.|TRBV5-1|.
CASSLMGGYEQYF
TGCGCCAGCAGCCTGATGGGGGGCTACGAGCAGTACTTC
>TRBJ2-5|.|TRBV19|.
CASSTGVQETQYF
TGTGCCAGTAGTACGGGGGTCCAAGAGACCCAGTACTTC
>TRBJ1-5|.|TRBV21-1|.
CASSNSAVRINQPQHF
TGTGCCAGCAGCAATTCGGCAGTGAGGATCAATCAGCCCCAGCATTTT
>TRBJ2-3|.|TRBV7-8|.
CASSLGLGHTDTQYF
TGTGCCAGCAGCTTAGGGCTAGGCCACACAGATACGCAGTATTTT
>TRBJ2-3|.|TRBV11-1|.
CASTTQADTQYF
TGTGCCAGCACCACCCAGGCAGATACGCAGTATTTT
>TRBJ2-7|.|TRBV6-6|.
CASRDVGGLDEQYF
TGTGCCAGCAGAGATGTCGGGGGGCTCGACGAGCAGTACTTC
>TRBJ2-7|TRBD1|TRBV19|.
CASSPNTGGYEQYF
TGTGCCAGTAGTCCCAATACAGGGGGGTACGAGCAGTACTTC
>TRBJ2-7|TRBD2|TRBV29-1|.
CSVVSGRNEQYF
TGCAGCGTTGTTAGCGGGAGGAACGAGCAGTACTTC
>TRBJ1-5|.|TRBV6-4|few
CASSEGGDSNQPQHF
TGTGCCAGCAGTGAAGGGGGGGATAGCAATCAGCCCCAGCATTTT
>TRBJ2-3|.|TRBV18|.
CASSPNGEPSTDTQYF
TGTGCCAGCTCACCAAACGGGGAACCGAGCACAGATACGCAGTATTTT
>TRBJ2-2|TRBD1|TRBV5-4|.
CASSIGQGGTGELFF
TGTGCCAGCAGCATAGGACAGGGGGGCACCGGGGAGCTGTTTTTT
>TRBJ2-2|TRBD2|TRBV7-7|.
CASSSRTSGRNTGELFF
TGTGCCAGCAGCTCTCGGACTAGCGGGAGAAACACCGGGGAGCTGTTTTTT
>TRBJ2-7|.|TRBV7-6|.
CASSLAQGFEQYF
TGTGCCAGCAGCTTAGCACAGGGATTCGAGCAGTACTTC
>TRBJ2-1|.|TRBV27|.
CASSLGRTLYNEQFF
TGTGCCAGCAGTTTAGGTCGGACTCTTTACAATGAGCAGTTCTTC
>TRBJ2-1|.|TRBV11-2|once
CASRDRSRSLNEQFF
TGTGCCAGCCGAGACAGGTCCCGATCGCTTAATGAGCAGTTCTTC
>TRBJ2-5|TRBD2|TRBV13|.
CASSLLAGEGETQYF
TGTGCCAGCAGCTTACTAGCGGGAGAAGGCGAGACCCAGTACTTC
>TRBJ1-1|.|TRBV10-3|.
CAISVNPNAEAFF
TGTGCCATCAGTGTAAATCCTAACGCTGAAGCTTTCTTT
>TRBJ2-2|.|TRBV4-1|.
CASSQDLYRGGDTGELFF
TGCGCCAGCAGCCAAGATCTGTACAGGGGGGGTGACACCGGGGAGCTGTTTTTT
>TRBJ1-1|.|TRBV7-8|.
CASSISGTGNTEAFF
TGTGCCAGCAGCATCTCCGGGACTGGGAACACTGAAGCTTTCTTT
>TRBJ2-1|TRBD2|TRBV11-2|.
CASRGLAGGGQEQFF
TGTGCCAGCAGAGGACTAGCGGGAGGTGGACAAGAGCAGTTCTTC
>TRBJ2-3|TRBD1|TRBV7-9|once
CASSLVRTGVKDTQYF
TGTGCCAGCAGCTTAGTTAGGACAGGGGTCAAAGATACGCAGTATTTT
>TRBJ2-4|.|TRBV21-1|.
CASSKLGGTGVRKNIQYF
TGTGCCAGCAGCAAATTAGGCGGGACGGGGGTCCGCAAAAACATTCAGTACTTC
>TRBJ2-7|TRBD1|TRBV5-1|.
CASSLRDRDSEQYF
TGCGCCAGCAGCTTAAGGGACAGGGATTCCGAGCAGTACTTC
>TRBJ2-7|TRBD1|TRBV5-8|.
CASSYPGQGATGQYF
TGTGCCAGCAGCTACCCGGGACAGGGAGCTACGGGGCAGTACTTC
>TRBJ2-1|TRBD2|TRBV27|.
CASSFSGGVMNNEQFF
TGTGCCAGCAGTTTCAGCGGGGGGGTGATGAACAATGAGCAGTTCTTC